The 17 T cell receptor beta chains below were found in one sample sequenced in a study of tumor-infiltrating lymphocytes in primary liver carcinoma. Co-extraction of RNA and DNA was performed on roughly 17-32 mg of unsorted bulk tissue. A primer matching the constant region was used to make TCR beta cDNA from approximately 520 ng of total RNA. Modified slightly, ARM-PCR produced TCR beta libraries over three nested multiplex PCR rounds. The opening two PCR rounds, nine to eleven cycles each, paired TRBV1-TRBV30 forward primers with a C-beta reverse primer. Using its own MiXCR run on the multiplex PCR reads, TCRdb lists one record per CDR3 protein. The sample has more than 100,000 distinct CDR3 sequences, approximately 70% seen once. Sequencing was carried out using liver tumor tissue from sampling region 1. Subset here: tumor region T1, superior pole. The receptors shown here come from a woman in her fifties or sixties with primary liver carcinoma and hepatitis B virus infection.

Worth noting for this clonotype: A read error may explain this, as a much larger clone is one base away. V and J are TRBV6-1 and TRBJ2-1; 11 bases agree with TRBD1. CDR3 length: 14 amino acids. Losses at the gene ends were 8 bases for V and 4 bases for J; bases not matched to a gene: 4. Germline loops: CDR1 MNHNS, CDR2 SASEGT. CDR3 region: CASVGQGEYNEQFF. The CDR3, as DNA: TGTGCCAGCGTGGGACAGGGGGAGTACAATGAGCAGTTCTTC.

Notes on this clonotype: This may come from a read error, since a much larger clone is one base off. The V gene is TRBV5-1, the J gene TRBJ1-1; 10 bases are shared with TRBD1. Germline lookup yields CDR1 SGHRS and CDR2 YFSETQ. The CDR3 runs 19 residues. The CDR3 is CASSAGDRGHLYKNTEALF. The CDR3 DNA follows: TGCGCCAGCAGCGCGGGGGACAGGGGACACCTTTATAAGAACACTGAAGCTCTCTTT.

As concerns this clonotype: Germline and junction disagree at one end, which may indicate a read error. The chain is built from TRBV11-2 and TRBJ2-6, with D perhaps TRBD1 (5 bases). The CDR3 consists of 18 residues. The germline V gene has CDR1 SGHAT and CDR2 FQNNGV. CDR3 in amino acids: CASSLHQGSFSGANVLTF. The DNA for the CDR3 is TGTGCCAGCAGCTTACACCAGGGTAGTTTCTCTGGGGCCAACGTCCTGACATTC.

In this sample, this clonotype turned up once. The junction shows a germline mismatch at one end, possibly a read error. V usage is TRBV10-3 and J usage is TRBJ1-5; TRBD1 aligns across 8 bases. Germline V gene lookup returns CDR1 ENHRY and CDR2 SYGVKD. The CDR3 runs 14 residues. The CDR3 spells CAIRDRAEGAPRHF. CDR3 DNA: TGTGCCATCAGGGACAGGGCGGAGGGTGCGCCCCGGCATTTT.

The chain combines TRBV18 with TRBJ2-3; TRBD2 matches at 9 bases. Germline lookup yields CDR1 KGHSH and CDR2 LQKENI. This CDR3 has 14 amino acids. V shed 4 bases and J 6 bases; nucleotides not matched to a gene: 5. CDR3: CASSLAGAGDTQYF. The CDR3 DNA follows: TGTGCCAGCTCACTAGCGGGAGCTGGGGATACGCAGTATTTT.

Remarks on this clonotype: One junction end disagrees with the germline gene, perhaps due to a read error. CDR3 sequence (DNA): TGTGCTAGCAGGAATGGGACTAGCGGGAGGGGGAGCACAGATACGCACTATTTT. Encoded protein: CASRNGTSGRGSTDTHYF. This chain joins TRBV12-3 or TRBV12-4 and TRBJ2-3, with TRBD2 identical over 16 bases. The CDR3 spans 18 residues.

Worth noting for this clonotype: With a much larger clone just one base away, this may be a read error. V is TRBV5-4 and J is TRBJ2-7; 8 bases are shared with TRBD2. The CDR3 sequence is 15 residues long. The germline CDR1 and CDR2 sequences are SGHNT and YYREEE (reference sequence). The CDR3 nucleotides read TGTACCAGCAGCAACAGCGGGAGCTGCTCCTACGAGCAGTACTTC. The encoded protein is CTSSNSGSCSYEQYF. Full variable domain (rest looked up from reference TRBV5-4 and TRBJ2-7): ETGVTQSPTHLIKTRGQQVTLRCSSQSGHNTVSWYQQALGQGPQFIFQYYREEENGRGNFPPRFSGLQFPNYSSELNVNALELDDSALYLCTSSNSGSCSYEQYFGPGTRLTVT.

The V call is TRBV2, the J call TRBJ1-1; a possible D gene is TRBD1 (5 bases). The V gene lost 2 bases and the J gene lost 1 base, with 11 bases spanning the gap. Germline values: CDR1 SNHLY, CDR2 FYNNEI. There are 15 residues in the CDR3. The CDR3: CASSEQGTRNTEAFF. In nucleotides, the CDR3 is TGTGCCAGCAGTGAACAGGGAACCAGGAACACTGAAGCTTTCTTT.

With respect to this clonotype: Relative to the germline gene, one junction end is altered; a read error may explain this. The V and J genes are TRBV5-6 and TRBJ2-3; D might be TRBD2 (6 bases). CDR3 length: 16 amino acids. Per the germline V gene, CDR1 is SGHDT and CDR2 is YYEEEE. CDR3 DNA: TGTGTCAGCAGCTCCCCCCCCCGGGAGATGGCAGATACGCAGTATTTT. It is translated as CVSSSPPREMADTQYF.

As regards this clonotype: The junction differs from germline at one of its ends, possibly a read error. DNA for the CDR3: TGTGCCAGCAGCACCCTTCTAGCCAACTCCTACAATGAGCGGTTCTTC. Amino acids: CASSTLLANSYNERFF. The chain couples TRBV11-2 to TRBJ2-1, with D possibly matching TRBD2 (5 bases). CDR3 length: 16 amino acids. Germline assignment: CDR1 SGHAT and CDR2 FQNNGV.

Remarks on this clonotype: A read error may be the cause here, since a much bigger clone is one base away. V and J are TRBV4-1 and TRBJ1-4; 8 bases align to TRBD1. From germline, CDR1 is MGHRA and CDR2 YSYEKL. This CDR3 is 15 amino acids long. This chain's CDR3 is CASRRQGFWDEKLLF. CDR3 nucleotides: TGCGCCAGCAGACGACAGGGGTTTTGGGATGAAAAACTGTTGTTT.

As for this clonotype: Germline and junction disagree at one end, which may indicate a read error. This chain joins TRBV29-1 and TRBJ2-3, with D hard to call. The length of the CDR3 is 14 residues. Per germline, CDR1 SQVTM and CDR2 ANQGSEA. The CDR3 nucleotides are TGCGGCGTTGCCCTGATCCGGAACACAGATACGCAGTATTTC. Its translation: CGVALIRNTDTQYF.

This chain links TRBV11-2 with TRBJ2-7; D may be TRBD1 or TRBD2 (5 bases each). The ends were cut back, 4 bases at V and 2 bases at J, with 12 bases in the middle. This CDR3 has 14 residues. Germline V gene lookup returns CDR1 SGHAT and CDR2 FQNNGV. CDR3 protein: CASSSNEGPYEQYF. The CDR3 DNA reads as TGTGCCAGCAGCTCAAATGAGGGGCCCTACGAGCAGTACTTC.

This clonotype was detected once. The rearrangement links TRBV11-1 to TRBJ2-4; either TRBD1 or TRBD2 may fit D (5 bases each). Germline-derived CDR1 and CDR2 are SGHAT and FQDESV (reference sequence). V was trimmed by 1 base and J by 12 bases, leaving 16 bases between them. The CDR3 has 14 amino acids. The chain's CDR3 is CASSLVGRESTQYF. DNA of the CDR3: TGTGCCAGCAGCTTAGTCGGCAGGGAGAGCACTCAGTACTTC.

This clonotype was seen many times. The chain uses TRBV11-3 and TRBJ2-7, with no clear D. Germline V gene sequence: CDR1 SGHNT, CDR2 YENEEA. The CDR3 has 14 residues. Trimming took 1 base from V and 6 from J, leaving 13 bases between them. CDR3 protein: CASSLGPEYSEQYF. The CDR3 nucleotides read TGTGCCAGCAGCTTAGGACCAGAATATTCCGAGCAGTACTTC.

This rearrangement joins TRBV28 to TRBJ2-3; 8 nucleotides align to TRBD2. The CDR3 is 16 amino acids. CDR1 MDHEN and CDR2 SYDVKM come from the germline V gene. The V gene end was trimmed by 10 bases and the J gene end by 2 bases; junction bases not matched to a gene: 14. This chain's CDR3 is CATSSRTSRFTDTQYF. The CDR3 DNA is TGTGCCACCTCTTCTAGGACTAGCAGATTCACAGATACGCAGTATTTT.

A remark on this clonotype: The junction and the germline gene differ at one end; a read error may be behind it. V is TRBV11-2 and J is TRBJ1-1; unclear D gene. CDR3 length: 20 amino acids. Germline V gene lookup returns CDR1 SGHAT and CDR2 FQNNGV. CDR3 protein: CANSLGSRRVRGPLNTEAFF. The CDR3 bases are TGTGCCAACAGCTTAGGGTCACGTAGGGTCCGAGGACCATTGAACACGGAAGCTTTCTTT.